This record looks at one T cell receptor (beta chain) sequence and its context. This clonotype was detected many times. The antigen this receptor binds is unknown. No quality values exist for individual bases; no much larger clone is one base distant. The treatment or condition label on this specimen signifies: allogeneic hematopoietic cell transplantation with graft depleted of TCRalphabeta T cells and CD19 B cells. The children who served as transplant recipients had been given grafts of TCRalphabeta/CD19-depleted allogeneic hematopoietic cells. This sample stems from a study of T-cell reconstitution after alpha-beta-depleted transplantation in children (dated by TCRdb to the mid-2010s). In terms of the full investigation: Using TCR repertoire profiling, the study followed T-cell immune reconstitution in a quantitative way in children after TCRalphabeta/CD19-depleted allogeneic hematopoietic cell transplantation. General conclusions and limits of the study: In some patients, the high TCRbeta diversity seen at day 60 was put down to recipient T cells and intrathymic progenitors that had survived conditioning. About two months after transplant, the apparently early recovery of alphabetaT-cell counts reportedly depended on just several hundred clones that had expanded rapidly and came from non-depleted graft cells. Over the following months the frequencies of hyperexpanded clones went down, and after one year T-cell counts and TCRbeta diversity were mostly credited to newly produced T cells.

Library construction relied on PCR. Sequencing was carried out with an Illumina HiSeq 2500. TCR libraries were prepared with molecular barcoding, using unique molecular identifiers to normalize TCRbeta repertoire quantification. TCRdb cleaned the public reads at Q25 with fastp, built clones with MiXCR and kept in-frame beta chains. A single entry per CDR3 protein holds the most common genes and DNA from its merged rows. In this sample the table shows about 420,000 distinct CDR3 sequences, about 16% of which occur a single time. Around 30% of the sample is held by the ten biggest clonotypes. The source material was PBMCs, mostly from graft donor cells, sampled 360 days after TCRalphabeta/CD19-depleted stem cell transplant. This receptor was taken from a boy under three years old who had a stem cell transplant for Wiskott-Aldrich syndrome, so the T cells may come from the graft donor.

CDR3 region: CASSLIQGYQETQYF. The sequenced DNA: TGTGCCAGCAGCTTAATTCAGGGGTACCAAGAGACCCAGTACTTC. This chain is built from TRBV7-2 and TRBJ2-5; tentative D gene TRBD1, with 6 bases matching. CDR1 and CDR2 were assigned from the germline V gene as SGHTA and FQGNSA. The CDR3 covers 15 residues, taking in both the cysteine and the phenylalanine. Only the CDR3 part of the read is kept: 45 bases, read in frame from the first base. V is pared back by 2 bases and J by 0 bases, with 10 bases lying between the germline termini.